This is a list of T cell receptor beta chains from one sample in a study of cytomegalovirus exposure and HLA in healthy donors. TCRdb's table, derived via immunoSEQ multiplex PCR, lists solely in-frame clones and lacks some. The repertoire includes approximately 100,000 clones, more than 75% of them detected once, and 3% to 4% sits in the top ten. Sequenced input: PBMCs. Receptors were obtained from a woman aged 50 to 60 in good health and CMV-seropositive. Each CDR3 is given with its conserved first and last residue. Fields, in order: D gene, J gene, CDR3 length, V gene, clone size, CDR3 protein, CDR3 DNA. The D gene is left open where the match is weak. Not every row has a clone size; where given, it reads once, few, many or a size class.

D gene: TRBD2; J gene: TRBJ2-3; CDR3 length: 18; V gene: TRBV5-1; clone size: .; CDR3 protein: CASSQLIGGGASTDTQYF; CDR3 DNA: TGCGCCAGCAGCCAACTAATCGGCGGGGGGGCTAGCACAGATACGCAGTATTTT
D gene: TRBD2; J gene: TRBJ2-7; CDR3 length: 13; V gene: TRBV11-2; clone size: .; CDR3 protein: CASSPTSRYEQYF; CDR3 DNA: TGTGCCAGCAGCCCGACTAGCAGATACGAGCAGTACTTC
D gene: .; J gene: TRBJ2-5; CDR3 length: 13; V gene: TRBV19; clone size: .; CDR3 protein: CASSKNFQETQYF; CDR3 DNA: TGTGCCAGTAGTAAGAACTTCCAAGAGACCCAGTACTTC
D gene: TRBD1; J gene: TRBJ2-5; CDR3 length: 13; V gene: TRBV6-5; clone size: .; CDR3 protein: CASSTIGGETQYF; CDR3 DNA: TGTGCCAGCAGCACCATAGGGGGCGAGACCCAGTACTTC
D gene: .; J gene: TRBJ2-1; CDR3 length: 14; V gene: TRBV9; clone size: .; CDR3 protein: CASSVRGGAREQFF; CDR3 DNA: TGTGCCAGCAGCGTAAGGGGGGGGGCCAGGGAGCAGTTCTTC
D gene: .; J gene: TRBJ2-1; CDR3 length: 12; V gene: TRBV12-5; clone size: .; CDR3 protein: CASGFGNNEQFF; CDR3 DNA: TGTGCTAGTGGTTTCGGGAACAATGAGCAGTTCTTC
D gene: TRBD2; J gene: TRBJ2-1; CDR3 length: 14; V gene: TRBV7-9; clone size: .; CDR3 protein: CASSRLAGGDEQFF; CDR3 DNA: TGTGCCAGCAGCCGACTAGCGGGAGGGGATGAGCAGTTCTTC
D gene: .; J gene: TRBJ1-1; CDR3 length: 15; V gene: TRBV19; clone size: .; CDR3 protein: CASSIFGQLNTEAFF; CDR3 DNA: TGTGCCAGTAGTATATTTGGACAGCTGAACACTGAAGCTTTCTTT
D gene: TRBD1; J gene: TRBJ1-3; CDR3 length: 15; V gene: TRBV18; clone size: .; CDR3 protein: CASSGDRGVENTIYF; CDR3 DNA: TGTGCCAGCTCAGGAGACAGGGGAGTGGAGAACACCATATATTTT
D gene: TRBD1; J gene: TRBJ2-6; CDR3 length: 22; V gene: TRBV10-3; clone size: .; CDR3 protein: CAISQKIISRDRELIGANVLTF; CDR3 DNA: TGTGCCATCAGCCAAAAAATAATTAGCCGGGACAGGGAGTTAATTGGGGCCAACGTCCTGACTTTC
D gene: .; J gene: TRBJ1-1; CDR3 length: 13; V gene: TRBV7-2; clone size: .; CDR3 protein: CASSQGWGREAFF; CDR3 DNA: TGTGCCAGCAGCCAAGGCTGGGGCCGTGAAGCTTTCTTT
D gene: .; J gene: TRBJ2-3; CDR3 length: 14; V gene: TRBV7-3; clone size: .; CDR3 protein: CASSLSASGDTQYF; CDR3 DNA: TGTGCCAGCAGCTTGTCGGCGTCGGGGGATACGCAGTATTTT
D gene: .; J gene: TRBJ1-2; CDR3 length: 13; V gene: TRBV29-1; clone size: few; CDR3 protein: CSVARGSNYGYTF; CDR3 DNA: TGCAGCGTTGCTCGGGGTTCTAACTATGGCTACACCTTC
D gene: TRBD2; J gene: TRBJ2-7; CDR3 length: 14; V gene: TRBV5-6; clone size: .; CDR3 protein: CASSTSGRAYEQYF; CDR3 DNA: TGTGCCAGCAGCACTAGCGGGAGGGCCTACGAGCAGTACTTC
D gene: TRBD1; J gene: TRBJ2-7; CDR3 length: 15; V gene: TRBV4-1; clone size: once; CDR3 protein: CASSHPTGAAYEQYF; CDR3 DNA: TGCGCCAGCAGCCATCCGACAGGGGCAGCCTACGAGCAGTACTTC
D gene: .; J gene: TRBJ2-1; CDR3 length: 12; V gene: TRBV14; clone size: .; CDR3 protein: CASSQEPGEQFF; CDR3 DNA: TGTGCCAGCAGCCAAGAGCCGGGTGAGCAGTTCTTC
D gene: .; J gene: TRBJ1-2; CDR3 length: 16; V gene: TRBV7-9; clone size: once; CDR3 protein: CSSSLDSPGAGDGYTF; CDR3 DNA: TGTTCCAGCAGCTTAGACTCTCCCGGGGCGGGAGATGGCTACACCTTC
D gene: TRBD2; J gene: TRBJ2-3; CDR3 length: 16; V gene: TRBV5-4; clone size: .; CDR3 protein: CASSLGFGGGTDTQYF; CDR3 DNA: TGTGCCAGCAGCTTGGGTTTCGGGGGGGGCACAGATACGCAGTATTTT
D gene: TRBD1; J gene: TRBJ2-6; CDR3 length: 15; V gene: TRBV19; clone size: .; CDR3 protein: CASKRQGSGANVLTF; CDR3 DNA: TGTGCCAGCAAACGACAGGGCTCTGGGGCCAACGTCCTGACTTTC
D gene: .; J gene: TRBJ2-1; CDR3 length: 15; V gene: TRBV27; clone size: .; CDR3 protein: CASRQKGDAYNEQFF; CDR3 DNA: TGTGCCAGCAGGCAAAAGGGGGATGCCTACAATGAGCAGTTCTTC
D gene: TRBD1; J gene: TRBJ2-1; CDR3 length: 15; V gene: TRBV4-1; clone size: few; CDR3 protein: CASGQDRAPHNEQFF; CDR3 DNA: TGCGCCAGCGGCCAAGACAGGGCCCCCCACAATGAGCAGTTCTTC
D gene: TRBD1; J gene: TRBJ1-6; CDR3 length: 18; V gene: TRBV30; clone size: .; CDR3 protein: CAWSVPIGGTAYPSPLHF; CDR3 DNA: TGTGCCTGGAGTGTACCGATTGGCGGGACAGCCTACCCTTCACCCCTCCACTTT
D gene: .; J gene: TRBJ1-4; CDR3 length: 17; V gene: TRBV11-2; clone size: few; CDR3 protein: CASSSKITGRGNEKLFF; CDR3 DNA: TGTGCCAGCAGCTCAAAAATAACAGGGAGGGGGAATGAAAAACTGTTTTTT
D gene: .; J gene: TRBJ2-7; CDR3 length: 15; V gene: TRBV27; clone size: once; CDR3 protein: CASSLTVNYDTEQYF; CDR3 DNA: TGTGCCAGCAGTCTAACGGTAAATTACGATACCGAGCAGTACTTC
D gene: TRBD1; J gene: TRBJ2-1; CDR3 length: 14; V gene: TRBV5-1; clone size: .; CDR3 protein: CASGPRGAGGEQFF; CDR3 DNA: TGCGCCAGCGGTCCGCGAGGGGCAGGGGGTGAGCAGTTCTTC
D gene: TRBD2; J gene: TRBJ2-5; CDR3 length: 16; V gene: TRBV2; clone size: .; CDR3 protein: CASSKPQGAGLVTQYF; CDR3 DNA: TGTGCCAGCAGTAAACCCCAGGGAGCGGGACTGGTGACCCAGTACTTC
D gene: .; J gene: TRBJ1-3; CDR3 length: 15; V gene: TRBV4-1; clone size: .; CDR3 protein: CASSQEGQRGNTIYF; CDR3 DNA: TGCGCCAGCAGCCAAGAAGGACAGCGAGGAAACACCATATATTTT
D gene: .; J gene: TRBJ1-1; CDR3 length: 11; V gene: TRBV10-3; clone size: .; CDR3 protein: CAIQGNTEAFF; CDR3 DNA: TGTGCCATACAGGGGAACACTGAAGCTTTCTTT
D gene: TRBD1; J gene: TRBJ1-2; CDR3 length: 13; V gene: TRBV5-1; clone size: .; CDR3 protein: CASSPGQGPGYTF; CDR3 DNA: TGCGCCAGCAGCCCGGGACAGGGCCCTGGCTACACCTTC
D gene: .; J gene: TRBJ2-3; CDR3 length: 14; V gene: TRBV5-1; clone size: .; CDR3 protein: CASSLDPAADTQYF; CDR3 DNA: TGCGCCAGCAGCTTGGACCCAGCGGCAGATACGCAGTATTTT
D gene: TRBD1; J gene: TRBJ2-7; CDR3 length: 12; V gene: TRBV19; clone size: .; CDR3 protein: CASSTGGYEQYF; CDR3 DNA: TGTGCCAGTAGTACAGGGGGCTACGAGCAGTACTTC
D gene: TRBD2; J gene: TRBJ2-1; CDR3 length: 15; V gene: TRBV9; clone size: .; CDR3 protein: CASSAAGEDYNEQFF; CDR3 DNA: TGTGCCAGCAGCGCCGCGGGAGAGGACTACAATGAGCAGTTCTTC
D gene: .; J gene: TRBJ2-1; CDR3 length: 13; V gene: TRBV6-5; clone size: .; CDR3 protein: CASSSGTYNEQFF; CDR3 DNA: TGTGCCAGCAGCTCAGGGACCTACAATGAGCAGTTCTTC
D gene: .; J gene: TRBJ2-1; CDR3 length: 11; V gene: TRBV27; clone size: .; CDR3 protein: CASSTYNEQFF; CDR3 DNA: TGTGCCAGCAGCACCTACAATGAGCAGTTCTTC
D gene: .; J gene: TRBJ1-1; CDR3 length: 13; V gene: TRBV19; clone size: .; CDR3 protein: CASSIEQYTEAFF; CDR3 DNA: TGTGCCAGTAGTATAGAGCAGTACACTGAAGCTTTCTTT
D gene: TRBD1; J gene: TRBJ2-1; CDR3 length: 15; V gene: TRBV25-1; clone size: .; CDR3 protein: CASSGRDRLYNEQFF; CDR3 DNA: TGTGCCAGCAGTGGCCGGGACAGACTCTACAATGAGCAGTTCTTC